The subject of this entry is one T cell receptor beta chain. No antigen is known for it. The sample belongs to a study of CD4 T cell repertoires in COVID-19. Looking at the study overall: CFSE-low cells expanded roughly 11 days with IL-2, then restimulated with other coronavirus spikes. Study-level points and caveats: Two or all three memory subsets shared several highly expanded SARS-CoV-2-reactive clonotypes. Some SARS-CoV-2 clonotypes, between about 7 and 28%, recurred in SARS-CoV and/or HKU1 cultures.

Trimming cost V 8 bases and J 3 bases, with 16 bases left between them. This CDR3 contains 14 residues. Per the germline V gene, CDR1 is MDHEN and CDR2 is SYDVKM. The assay was immunoSEQ multiplex PCR, and TCRdb's table has in-frame clones only and misses some. Seen here are fewer than 30,000 clones, over 90% observed once, and the top ten hold more than 0.55%. Sequencing was done directly on freshly isolated, uncultured memory T cells. The chain recombines TRBV28 with TRBJ1-2; D might be TRBD1 (6 bases). This receptor was identified in a human donor who had COVID-19. The sample consisted of circulating follicular helper CD4+ T cells (cTfh) from blood, taken before the COVID-19 pandemic. In DNA, the CDR3 is TGTGCCAGCGGTTCAAGCAGGGGCGACTATGGCTACACCTTC. It specifies CASGSSRGDYGYTF.